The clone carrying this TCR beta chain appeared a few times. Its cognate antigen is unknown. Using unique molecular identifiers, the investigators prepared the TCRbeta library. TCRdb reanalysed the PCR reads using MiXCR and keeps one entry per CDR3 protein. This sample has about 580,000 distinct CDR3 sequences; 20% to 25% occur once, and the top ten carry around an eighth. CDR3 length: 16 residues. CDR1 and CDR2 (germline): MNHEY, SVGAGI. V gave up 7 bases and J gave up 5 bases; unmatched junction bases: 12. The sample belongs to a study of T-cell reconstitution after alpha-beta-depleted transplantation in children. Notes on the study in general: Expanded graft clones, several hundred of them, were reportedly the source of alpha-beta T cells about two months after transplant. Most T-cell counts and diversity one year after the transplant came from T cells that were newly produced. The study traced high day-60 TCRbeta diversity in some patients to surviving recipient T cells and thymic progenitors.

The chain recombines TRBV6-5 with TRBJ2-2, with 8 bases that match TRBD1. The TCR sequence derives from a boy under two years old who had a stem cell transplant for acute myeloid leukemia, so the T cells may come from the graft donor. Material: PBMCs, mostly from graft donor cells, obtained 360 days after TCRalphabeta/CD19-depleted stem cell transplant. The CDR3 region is CASTAGTGVKTGELFF. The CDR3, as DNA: TGTGCCAGCACCGCCGGGACAGGAGTCAAAACCGGGGAGCTGTTTTTT.